The 4 T cell receptor beta chains below all came from one sample that was sequenced in a study of T cell repertoires in cytomegalovirus infection. TCRdb ran MiXCR on the reads and lists one entry per CDR3 protein. The sample has some 900,000 distinct CDR3 sequences, roughly 33% seen once. These receptors have no known antigen. Sequenced here: cultured CD8+ T cells from PBMCs, sampled from culture after CMV antigen stimulation. These receptors came from a human donor in good health (CMV status not recorded). Some clones in this sample may be carry-over from other donors' samples.

The V call is TRBV7-9, the J call TRBJ2-6; D remains unclear. CDR3 size: 16 residues. CDR1 and CDR2 from the germline V gene are SEHNR and FQNEAQ (reference sequence). Between the trimmed V and J ends, which lost 5 bases and 1 base, there was a span of 12 bases. The CDR3 coding sequence is TGTGCCAGCAGCAGCCCCCAAGTTTCTGGGGCCAACGTCCTGACTTTC. It specifies CASSSPQVSGANVLTF.

This sequence joins TRBV27 and TRBJ2-1; 9 positions agree with TRBD2. The CDR3 covers 14 residues. Per the germline V gene, CDR1 is MNHEY and CDR2 is SMNVEV (reference sequence). CDR3 sequence reads: CAAWRGGFYNEQFF. CDR3 nucleotide sequence: TGTGCAGCGTGGCGGGGGGGCTTTTACAATGAGCAGTTCTTC.

The chain has TRBV12-3 or TRBV12-4 and TRBJ1-1; D remains ambiguous. This CDR3 has 12 residues. V shed 6 bases and J shed 5 bases, with 10 bases lying between them. Here the CDR3 DNA reads TGTGCCAGCAGCTCGGTATATACTGAAGCTTTCTTT. Translating gives CASSSVYTEAFF.

Comment on this clonotype: This sequence may be a read error, since a much larger clone differs from it by one base. V usage is TRBV7-9 and J usage is TRBJ1-5, with 9 bases that match TRBD1. The CDR3 extends over 15 amino acids. Trimming at V came to 6 bases and at J to 6 bases, leaving 9 bases not matched to a gene. Germline V gene data show CDR1 as SEHNR and CDR2 as FQNEAQ (reference sequence). This chain's CDR3 is CASSLYRGRGQPQHF. CDR3 bases: TGTGCCAGCAGTTTATACAGGGGGCGCGGTCAGCCCCAGCATTTT.